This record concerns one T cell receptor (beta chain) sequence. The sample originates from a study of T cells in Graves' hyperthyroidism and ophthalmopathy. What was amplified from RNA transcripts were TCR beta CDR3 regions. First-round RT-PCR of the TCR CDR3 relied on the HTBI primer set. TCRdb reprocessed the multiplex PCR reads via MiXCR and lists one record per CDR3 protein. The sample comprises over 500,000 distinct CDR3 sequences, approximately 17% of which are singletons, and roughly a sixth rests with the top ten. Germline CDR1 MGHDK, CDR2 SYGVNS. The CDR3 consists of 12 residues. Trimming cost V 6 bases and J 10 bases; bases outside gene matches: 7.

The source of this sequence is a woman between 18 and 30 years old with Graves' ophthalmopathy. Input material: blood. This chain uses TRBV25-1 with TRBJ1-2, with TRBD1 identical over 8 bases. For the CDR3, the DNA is TGTGCCAGCAGCGTTGGACAGGGCGTCTACACCTTC. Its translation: CASSVGQGVYTF.